Included here is one TCR beta chain sequence, with context. The sample originates from a study of blood T cells in healthy people across ages. Using a J-beta primer mix together with a sample-barcoded 5' primer, a second PCR was run for roughly 6 to 11 cycles. TCRdb re-analysed the 5' RACE reads in MiXCR, keeping a single row per CDR3 protein. The table lists about a million distinct CDR3 sequences, around two fifths of them singletons. This CDR3 comprises 14 residues. Germline V gene sequence: CDR1 ENHRY, CDR2 SYGVKD. The V call is TRBV10-3, the J call TRBJ2-1; D is ambiguous. The end of the DNA aligns better with TRBJ2-7, so the J call may be wrong. This clonotype was sampled from a man younger than 30 in good health. Sequences were obtained from blood. CDR3: CAISALEGYHEQYF. The CDR3 DNA reads TGTGCCATCAGTGCGTTGGAAGGGTACCATGAGCAGTACTTC.